One and the same sample provided the 17 T cell receptor beta chains below, sequenced in a study of shared clonotypes between healthy human individuals. Using immunoSEQ multiplex PCR, the repertoire was profiled, and TCRdb retains in-frame clones only, with some absent. The sample contains some 1,100,000 clones, 75% to 85% of which appear only once. Sequenced: memory CD4+ T cells from PBMCs. Subset meaning: CD45RA-negative fraction. Every receptor here comes from a young man in good health. Some clones in this sample may be carry-over from other donors' samples.

The chain recombines TRBV4-3 with TRBJ2-5, with D maybe TRBD2 (7 bases). V lost 0 bases, J lost 7 bases, and 27 bases lay in between. Germline V gives CDR1 LGHNA, CDR2 YSLEER. CDR3 length: 19 residues. CDR3 DNA sequence: TGCGCCAGCAGCCAAGATGAGTGGGGGGCTAGCGGACCGTCGGGGACCCAGTACTTC. It translates to CASSQDEWGASGPSGTQYF.

This clone has a single count. The chain employs TRBV28 and TRBJ2-7; D may correspond to TRBD1 or TRBD2 (5 bases each). Germline CDR1 MDHEN, CDR2 SYDVKM. The V and J ends lost 3 bases and 2 bases respectively, with 14 bases between them. The CDR3 consists of 15 residues. The CDR3 sequence: CASSFFLGTTYEQYF. DNA of the CDR3: TGTGCCAGCAGTTTTTTCCTAGGGACCACCTACGAGCAGTACTTC.

The gene calls are TRBV7-9 and TRBJ2-3; D might be TRBD1 (7 bases). The length of the CDR3 is 12 residues. Germline assignment: CDR1 SEHNR and CDR2 FQNEAQ (reference sequence). Between the trimmed V and J ends, which lost 10 bases and 4 bases, there was a span of 12 bases. The chain's CDR3 is CANGGGADTQYF. CDR3 DNA: TGTGCCAATGGAGGGGGCGCAGATACGCAGTATTTT.

The chain employs TRBV2 and TRBJ2-7; TRBD1 matches at 8 bases. The CDR3 covers 15 residues. The junction had 6 bases not matched to a gene; V was cut back by 1 base and J by 4 bases. Germline CDR1 SNHLY, CDR2 FYNNEI. CDR3 sequence reads: CASSEGAGGVYEQYF. CDR3 bases: TGTGCCAGCAGTGAAGGGGCAGGGGGCGTTTACGAGCAGTACTTC. Full variable domain (remainder filled in from reference TRBV2 and TRBJ2-7): EPEVTQTPSHQVTQMGQEVILRCVPISNHLYFYWYRQILGQKVEFLVSFYNNEISEKSEIFDDQFSVERPDGSNFTLKIRSTKLEDSAMYFCASSEGAGGVYEQYFGPGTRLTVT.

The CDR3: CASERGTGELFF. In nucleotides, the CDR3 is TGTGCCAGCGAGCGGGGCACCGGGGAGCTGTTTTTT. V usage is TRBV5-4 and J usage is TRBJ2-2; 7 positions agree with TRBD2. The CDR3 covers 12 residues. Germline CDR1 and CDR2: SGHNT and YYREEE (reference sequence). J gave up 4 bases and V 7 bases, and 1 base lay outside the gene matches.

This clone appeared many times. The chain's CDR3 is CASSSLGGTDTQYF. DNA of the CDR3: TGTGCCAGCAGCTCTCTGGGGGGTACAGATACGCAGTATTTT. This rearrangement joins TRBV28 to TRBJ2-3; D perhaps matches TRBD2 (6 bases). Germline values: CDR1 MDHEN, CDR2 SYDVKM. Trimming pared 6 bases from V and 3 bases from J, leaving 13 bases between. The CDR3 has 14 residues.

V gene TRBV7-3 combines with J gene TRBJ1-2; TRBD1 is a possible D gene (5 bases). Trimming removed 5 bases at V and 5 bases at J, with 12 bases between. The CDR3 sequence is 13 residues long. Per the germline V gene, CDR1 is SGHTA and CDR2 is FQGTGA. CDR3 coding DNA: TGTGCCAGCAGCCAGCCGGGACGGTATGGCTACACCTTC. Translating gives CASSQPGRYGYTF.

The genes are TRBV6-6 and TRBJ1-1; the match to TRBD1 covers 8 bases. The CDR3 runs to 14 residues. V trimming: 8 bases; J trimming: 0 bases; junction bases outside the gene matches: 5. The germline gives CDR1 MNHNY, CDR2 SVGAGI (reference sequence). Here the CDR3 reads CASPPDRVNTEAFF. CDR3 coding DNA: TGTGCCAGCCCGCCGGACAGGGTGAACACTGAAGCTTTCTTT.

The J gene is TRBJ2-7, the V gene TRBV5-4; 8 positions agree with TRBD1. V lost 3 bases and J lost 0; bases outside the gene matches: 5. Germline V CDR1 and CDR2: SGHNT, YYREEE (reference sequence). The CDR3 has 15 amino acids. CDR3 loop: CASSSWTGYSYEQYF. In DNA, the CDR3 is TGTGCCAGCAGCTCCTGGACAGGGTACTCCTACGAGCAGTACTTC. The variable domain in full, with the rest retrieved from reference TRBV5-4 and TRBJ2-7, is ETGVTQSPTHLIKTRGQQVTLRCSSQSGHNTVSWYQQALGQGPQFIFQYYREEENGRGNFPPRFSGLQFPNYSSELNVNALELDDSALYLCASSSWTGYSYEQYFGPGTRLTVT.

The J gene is TRBJ2-7, the V gene TRBV28; D perhaps matches TRBD1 (6 bases). The CDR3 runs 12 residues. The V end lost 7 bases, the J end lost 3 bases, and 10 bases lay between the germline ends. CDR1 and CDR2 (germline): MDHEN, SYDVKM. CDR3 sequence reads: CASMLQGYEQYF. CDR3 DNA: TGTGCCAGCATGTTACAGGGCTACGAGCAGTACTTC.

The V gene is TRBV6-1, the J gene TRBJ1-2; D perhaps matches TRBD1 (5 bases). The germline V gene encodes CDR1 MNHNS and CDR2 SASEGT. V was pared by 4 bases and J by 3 bases, with 9 bases between. The CDR3 length is 13 residues. CDR3 DNA: TGTGCCAGCAGTGCGGGGGTGGACTATGGCTACACCTTC. It codes for CASSAGVDYGYTF.

The rearrangement links TRBV5-4 to TRBJ2-3, with a tentative D call TRBD1 (6 bases). V was shortened by 4 bases and J by 5 bases, with 11 bases between the two germline ends. This CDR3 has 13 amino acids. Germline loops: CDR1 SGHNT, CDR2 YYREEE (reference sequence). The CDR3 reads CASSIQGQDTQYF. CDR3 nucleotide sequence: TGTGCCAGCAGCATCCAGGGGCAAGATACGCAGTATTTT.

The rearrangement uses TRBV19 and TRBJ1-5; TRBD1 matches at 8 bases. The germline V gene has CDR1 LNHDA and CDR2 SQIVND (reference sequence). The V segment lost 6 bases and the J segment 6 bases; nucleotides outside the gene matches: 1. The CDR3 covers 12 residues. The CDR3 spells CASSQGAQPQHF. The CDR3 DNA follows: TGTGCCAGTAGCCAGGGGGCTCAGCCCCAGCATTTT.

This chain joins TRBV5-1 and TRBJ2-7; 8 positions match TRBD1. V lost 3 bases, J lost 6 bases, and 11 bases stayed unmatched. Germline V gives CDR1 SGHRS, CDR2 YFSETQ. The CDR3 sequence is 15 residues long. In nucleotides, the CDR3 is TGCGCCAGCAGCTCTACCGGGACAGGCGCGTTCGAGCAGTACTTC. It encodes CASSSTGTGAFEQYF.

This chain links TRBV7-9 with TRBJ1-1; TRBD1 is a possible D gene (6 bases). The CDR3 consists of 12 residues. Trimming took 5 bases from V and 7 from J, leaving 11 bases between them. Germline V gene lookup returns CDR1 SEHNR and CDR2 FQNEAQ (reference sequence). CDR3 sequence (DNA): TGTGCCAGCAGCGGGAGGGGGATTGAAGCTTTCTTT. Protein product: CASSGRGIEAFF.

The chain employs TRBV6-6 and TRBJ1-2; a possible D gene is TRBD1 (6 bases). Trimming took 8 bases from V and 4 from J, leaving 14 bases between them. This CDR3 region has 13 residues. Germline lookup yields CDR1 MNHNY and CDR2 SVGAGI (reference sequence). CDR3 region: CASRDRRSYGYTF. The CDR3 DNA reads as TGTGCCAGCCGAGACAGGAGGAGCTATGGCTACACCTTC.

This clone occurred once. The V and J genes are TRBV10-3 and TRBJ2-5, with 7 bases aligning to TRBD2. The germline V gene encodes CDR1 ENHRY and CDR2 SYGVKD. This CDR3 has 13 amino acids. With V trimmed by 5 bases and J by 1 base, 1 base remained unmatched. CDR3 bases: TGTGCCATCAGTAGCGGGGTCCAAGAGACCCAGTACTTC. It is translated as CAISSGVQETQYF.